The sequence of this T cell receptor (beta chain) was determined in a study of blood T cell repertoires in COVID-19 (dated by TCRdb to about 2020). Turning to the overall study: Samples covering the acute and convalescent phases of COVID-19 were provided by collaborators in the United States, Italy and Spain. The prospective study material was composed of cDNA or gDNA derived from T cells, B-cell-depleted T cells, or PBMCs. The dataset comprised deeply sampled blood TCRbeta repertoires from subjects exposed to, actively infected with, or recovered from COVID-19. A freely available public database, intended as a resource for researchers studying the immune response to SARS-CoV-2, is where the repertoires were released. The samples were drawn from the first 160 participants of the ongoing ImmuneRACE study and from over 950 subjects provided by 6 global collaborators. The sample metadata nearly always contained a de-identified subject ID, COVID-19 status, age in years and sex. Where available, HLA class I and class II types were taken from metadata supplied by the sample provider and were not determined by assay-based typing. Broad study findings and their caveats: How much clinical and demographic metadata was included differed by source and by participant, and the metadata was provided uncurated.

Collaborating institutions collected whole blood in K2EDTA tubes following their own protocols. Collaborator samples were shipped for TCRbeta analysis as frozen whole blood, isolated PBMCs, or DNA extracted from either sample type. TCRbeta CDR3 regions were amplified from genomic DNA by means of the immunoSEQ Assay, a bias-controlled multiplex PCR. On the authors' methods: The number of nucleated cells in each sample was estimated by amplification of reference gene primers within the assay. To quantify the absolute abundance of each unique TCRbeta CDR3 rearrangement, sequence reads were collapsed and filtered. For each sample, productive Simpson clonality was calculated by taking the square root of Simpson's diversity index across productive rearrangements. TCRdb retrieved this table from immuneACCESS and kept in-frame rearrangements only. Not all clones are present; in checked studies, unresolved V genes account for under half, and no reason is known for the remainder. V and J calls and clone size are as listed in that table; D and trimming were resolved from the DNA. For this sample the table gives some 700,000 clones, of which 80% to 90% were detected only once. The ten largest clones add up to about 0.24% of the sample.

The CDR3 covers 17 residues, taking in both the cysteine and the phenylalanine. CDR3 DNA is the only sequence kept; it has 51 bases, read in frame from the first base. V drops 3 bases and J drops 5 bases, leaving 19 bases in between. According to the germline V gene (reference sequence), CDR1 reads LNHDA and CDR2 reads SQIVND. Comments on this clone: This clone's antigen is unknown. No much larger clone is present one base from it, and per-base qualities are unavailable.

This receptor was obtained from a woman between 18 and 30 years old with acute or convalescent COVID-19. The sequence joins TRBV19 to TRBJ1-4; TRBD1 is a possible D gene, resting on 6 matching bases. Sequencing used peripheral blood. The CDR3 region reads CASSIPGGGGANEKLFF. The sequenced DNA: TGTGCCAGTAGTATCCCCGGCGGTGGGGGGGCAAATGAAAAACTGTTTTTT.